The rows below give T cell receptor beta chains drawn from one sample of a study of spatial heterogeneity in lung cancer. TCRdb used MiXCR to reprocess the 5' RACE reads, holding one entry per CDR3 protein. This sample has some 8,000 distinct CDR3 sequences, with 9.6% found just once. The sequenced sample was lung tumor tissue, obtained at surgery. The receptors were gathered from a male donor with early-stage non-small cell lung cancer. Each CDR3 is given with its conserved first and last residue. Fields, in order: V gene, clone size, J gene, D gene, CDR3 DNA, CDR3 protein. The D gene is left open where the match is weak. The size field reads once, few or many counts, or a class when the clone is expanded.

V: TRBV6-6; size: large; J: TRBJ2-5; D: .; DNA: TGTGCCAGCAGTTACAACTCACAAGAGACCCAGTACTTC; CDR3: CASSYNSQETQYF
V: TRBV20-1; size: many; J: TRBJ1-1; D: TRBD1; DNA: TGCAGTGCTAGGCAGGGGGCCTTGGAAGCTTTCTTT; CDR3: CSARQGALEAFF
V: TRBV6-6; size: many; J: TRBJ1-1; D: .; DNA: TGTGCCAGCAGTTACTCGCAGGCCCCTTTCTTT; CDR3: CASSYSQAPFF